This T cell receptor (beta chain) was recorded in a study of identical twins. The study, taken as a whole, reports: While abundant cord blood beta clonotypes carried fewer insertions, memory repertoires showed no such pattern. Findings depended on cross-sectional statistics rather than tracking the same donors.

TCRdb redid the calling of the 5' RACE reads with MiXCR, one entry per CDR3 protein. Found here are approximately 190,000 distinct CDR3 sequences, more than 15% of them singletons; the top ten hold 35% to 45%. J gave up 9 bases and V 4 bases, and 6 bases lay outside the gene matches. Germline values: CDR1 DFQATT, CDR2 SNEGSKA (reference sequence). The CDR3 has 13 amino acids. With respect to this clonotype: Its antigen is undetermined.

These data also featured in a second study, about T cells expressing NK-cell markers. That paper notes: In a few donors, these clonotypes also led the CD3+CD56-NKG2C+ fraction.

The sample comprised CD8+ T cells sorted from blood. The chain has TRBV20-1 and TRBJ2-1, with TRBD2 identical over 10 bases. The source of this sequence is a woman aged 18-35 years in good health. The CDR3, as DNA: TGCAGTGCTATCCTAGCGGGAGTCGCTGAGCAGTTCTTC. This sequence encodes CSAILAGVAEQFF.